Shown below are 12 T cell receptor beta chains from a single sample sequenced in a study of vaccination effects on CD4 cells after COVID-19. Once cultured for 10 to 11 days, the cells underwent separation to obtain CD4+ T cells. TCRdb's copy holds only in-frame clones and misses some; the assay was immunoSEQ multiplex PCR. The table shows 40,000 or so clones, with 82% occurring only once. Their antigen targets remain unknown. The sequences come from CD4+ T cells from PBMCs cultured without peptide, collected before COVID-19 vaccination. Source of these receptors: a human donor who received a COVID-19 vaccine.

This clone was counted a few times. The V call is TRBV5-1, the J call TRBJ1-1; D gene unclear. This CDR3 contains 14 residues. V was shortened by 2 bases and J by 3 bases, with 11 bases between the two germline ends. Germline V gene sequence: CDR1 SGHRS, CDR2 YFSETQ. The CDR3 reads CASSFFPSDTEAFF. CDR3 coding DNA: TGCGCCAGCAGCTTCTTTCCCTCGGACACTGAAGCTTTCTTT.

The V call is TRBV12-3 or TRBV12-4, the J call TRBJ1-1; TRBD1 is a possible D gene (6 bases). The CDR3 consists of 11 residues. The V gene lost 5 bases and the J gene lost 8 bases, with 9 bases spanning the gap. In DNA, the CDR3 is TGTGCCAGCAGTATCGGGACAGAAGCTTTCTTT. Translating it yields CASSIGTEAFF.

The chain combines TRBV6-5 with TRBJ1-1; D call uncertain. Per the germline V gene, CDR1 is MNHEY and CDR2 is SVGAGI. This CDR3 has 14 residues. The V gene lost 6 bases and the J gene lost 4 bases, with 15 bases spanning the gap. The CDR3 coding sequence is TGTGCCAGCAGGGCTAAACGGGGTGGCACTGAAGCTTTCTTT. This translates into CASRAKRGGTEAFF.

This chain connects TRBV15 to TRBJ2-5, with TRBD1 matching over 7 bases. Germline lookup yields CDR1 LNHNV and CDR2 YYDKDF (reference sequence). The length of the CDR3 is 15 residues. The J segment lost 3 bases and the V segment lost 9 bases, leaving 13 bases of the junction unmatched. The CDR3 DNA reads as TGTGCCACGCAGGGGGTCGGGGTTAGGAAAGAGACCCAGTACTTC. This sequence encodes CATQGVGVRKETQYF.

The chain carries TRBV5-4 and TRBJ2-5, with D possibly matching TRBD1 (5 bases). Trimming took off 3 bases at V and 2 bases at J, with 8 bases between the two ends. The CDR3 covers 13 residues. CDR1 SGHNT and CDR2 YYREEE come from the germline V gene (reference sequence). CDR3 in amino acids: CASSSTAQETQYF. For the CDR3, the DNA is TGTGCCAGCAGCTCGACAGCGCAAGAGACCCAGTACTTC.

This clone was seen once. The gene calls are TRBV6-5 and TRBJ1-1, with D possibly being TRBD1 (6 bases). Germline CDR1 reads MNHEY; CDR2 reads SVGAGI. With 6 bases removed from V and 2 bases from J, the gap between germline ends came to 10 bases. This CDR3 comprises 13 residues. This chain's CDR3 is CASRLQGNTEAFF. The CDR3 DNA sequence: TGTGCCAGCAGATTACAGGGAAACACTGAAGCTTTCTTT.

This clone has more than one count but fewer than ten. V usage is TRBV9 and J usage is TRBJ1-6, with 9 bases matching TRBD1. After removal of 7 bases from V and 5 bases from J, the junction contained 7 bases not matched to a gene. This CDR3 has 15 residues. Germline CDR1 is SGDLS and CDR2 is YYNGEE. The CDR3 region has the DNA TGTGCCAGCGGGGCCACAGGGGGCAATAATTCACCCCTCCACTTT. Protein product: CASGATGGNNSPLHF.

This chain links TRBV7-6 with TRBJ2-3, with 10 bases lining up with TRBD2. V gave up 2 bases and J gave up 0 bases; unmatched junction bases: 2. The length of the CDR3 is 16 residues. Per germline, CDR1 SGHVS and CDR2 FNYEAQ. CDR3 bases: TGTGCCAGCAGCTTATCACTAGCGGGGAGCACAGATACGCAGTATTTT. Amino acids: CASSLSLAGSTDTQYF. Drawing the rest from reference TRBV7-6 and TRBJ2-3, the complete variable domain is GAGVSQSPRYKVTKRGQDVALRCDPISGHVSLYWYRQALGQGPEFLTYFNYEAQQDKSGLPNDRFSAERPEGSISTLTIQRTEQRDSAMYRCASSLSLAGSTDTQYFGPGTRLTVL.

The chain couples TRBV4-3 to TRBJ2-4; 7 bases are a match to TRBD1. The CDR3 sequence is 16 residues long. With 2 bases clipped from V and 2 bases from J, the junction kept 6 bases outside the gene matches. The V gene's germline CDR1 is LGHNA and CDR2 YSLEER. The CDR3 loop reads CASSQQTGISKNIQYF. The CDR3 DNA reads TGCGCCAGCAGCCAACAGACAGGGATCTCCAAAAACATTCAGTACTTC.

This chain links TRBV3-1 (or the pseudogene TRBV3-2) with TRBJ1-5; D gene ambiguous. CDR3 length: 18 residues. Germline CDR1 LGHDT, CDR2 YNNKEL (reference sequence). Trimming cost V 0 bases and J 0 bases, with 15 bases left between them. The CDR3 sequence is CASSQDYGGDHSNQPQHF. Here the CDR3 DNA reads TGTGCCAGCAGCCAAGATTACGGAGGAGATCATAGCAATCAGCCCCAGCATTTT.

The V and J genes are TRBV9 and TRBJ2-3; 7 nucleotides match TRBD2. After removal of 1 base from V and 1 base from J, the junction contained 6 bases not matched to a gene. This CDR3 spans 16 amino acids. From germline, CDR1 is SGDLS and CDR2 YYNGEE. CDR3 residues: CASSVLGGRGTDTQYF. The CDR3 nucleotides read TGTGCCAGCAGCGTATTGGGAGGGCGAGGCACAGATACGCAGTATTTT. Full variable domain (rest looked up from reference TRBV9 and TRBJ2-3): DSGVTQTPKHLITATGQRVTLRCSPRSGDLSVYWYQQSLDQGLQFLIQYYNGEERAKGNILERFSAQQFPDLHSELNLSSLELGDSALYFCASSVLGGRGTDTQYFGPGTRLTVL.

This chain uses TRBV5-1 with TRBJ2-1, with D tentatively TRBD1 (5 bases). Germline V lookup: CDR1 SGHRS, CDR2 YFSETQ. Trimming took off 3 bases at V and 3 bases at J, with 10 bases between the two ends. The CDR3 has 14 amino acids. The CDR3 DNA reads as TGCGCCAGCAGCTCCCAGACAGACTACAATGAGCAGTTCTTC. It translates to CASSSQTDYNEQFF.